A single sample gave rise to the 29 T cell receptor beta chains below, sequenced in a study of vaccination and CD4 T cells after COVID-19. CD4+ T cells that had been cultured provided DNA sequenced with the Oncomine TCR Beta short-read assay. TCRdb processed the PCR reads anew with MiXCR; each CDR3 protein has one entry. The table has around 7,100 distinct CDR3 sequences, roughly 53% seen once; the top ten hold about 25%. Treatment meaning: roughly nine-day PBMC culture with coronavirus spike peptide pools or control peptides (ViraFEST assay). Gathering of the CD4+ T cells, from the unexposed donor, took place before the COVID-19 pandemic (2011-2018). These receptors' targets are unknown. Source material: CD4+ T cells from blood, cultured in vitro. The source is a human donor in good health.

This sequence joins TRBV12-3 or TRBV12-4 and TRBJ1-2; D may be TRBD1 (6 bases). This CDR3 has 14 amino acids. The V and J ends lost 6 bases and 8 bases respectively, with 19 bases between them. The CDR3 region has the DNA TGTGCCAGCAGCCGTCATTGGGGGGGGCGAGGCTACACCTTC. Translation gives CASSRHWGGRGYTF.

The V and J genes are TRBV6-1 and TRBJ2-5, with 8 bases aligning to TRBD2. The germline gives CDR1 MNHNS, CDR2 SASEGT. CDR3 length equals 15 residues. Germline trimming cut 4 bases from V and 4 bases from J; bases unmatched to any gene: 8. The CDR3 coding sequence is TGTGCCAGCAGTGTTGTCGGGGGGGCCGCAGAGACCCAGTACTTC. Translated, it gives CASSVVGGAAETQYF.

The gene calls are TRBV30 and TRBJ1-2, with 7 bases fitting TRBD1. Germline CDR1 and CDR2: GTSNPN and SVGIG (reference sequence). V gave up 3 bases and J gave up 4 bases; unmatched junction bases: 5. The CDR3 is 13 amino acids. In DNA, the CDR3 is TGTGCCTGGAGCCACAGGGGACCCTATGGCTACACCTTC. Translated, it gives CAWSHRGPYGYTF.

CDR3 protein: CASSLGAYEQYF. In DNA, the CDR3 is TGTGCCAGCAGCCTCGGGGCGTACGAGCAGTACTTC. This sequence joins TRBV7-2 and TRBJ2-7; D is tentatively TRBD1 or TRBD2 (5 bases each). This CDR3 is built from 12 residues. CDR1 and CDR2 (germline): SGHTA, FQGNSA. V was trimmed by 5 bases and J by 4 bases, leaving 9 bases between them.

The chain couples TRBV10-2 to TRBJ2-3; TRBD1 might be the D (5 bases). The V and J ends lost 7 bases and 5 bases respectively, with 16 bases between them. Germline CDR1 reads WSHSY; CDR2 reads SAAADI. The CDR3 runs to 14 residues. The CDR3 coding sequence is TGCGCCAGCAAAAAGGGGTGGAGAATAGATACGCAGTATTTT. Its translation: CASKKGWRIDTQYF.

This clonotype has more than one count but fewer than ten. The gene calls are TRBV6-4 and TRBJ2-2; D gene unclear. Between the trimmed V and J ends, which lost 3 bases and 6 bases, there was a span of 8 bases. The CDR3 has 13 amino acids. Germline-derived CDR1 and CDR2 are MRHNA and SNTAGT. DNA of the CDR3: TGTGCCAGCAGTGAGTTGGGTCCCGGGGAGCTGTTTTTT. It specifies CASSELGPGELFF.

V is TRBV29-1 and J is TRBJ2-3; D tentatively reads TRBD1 or TRBD2 (5 bases each). Germline V CDR1 and CDR2: SQVTM, ANQGSEA. Deletions cut 1 base from V and 6 bases from J, with 14 bases between. The CDR3 length is 14 residues. The CDR3 loop is CSVEGEGPGDTQYF. For the CDR3, the DNA is TGCAGCGTTGAAGGTGAGGGCCCAGGGGATACGCAGTATTTT.

This clonotype was seen a handful of times. V and J are TRBV19 and TRBJ1-1; the D is unclear. The CDR3 covers 14 residues. Germline-derived CDR1 and CDR2 are LNHDA and SQIVND (reference sequence). Trimming removed 1 base at V and 1 base at J, with 7 bases between. The CDR3 loop is CASSIALANTEAFF. The CDR3 DNA reads TGTGCCAGTAGTATAGCCCTGGCGAACACTGAAGCTTTCTTT.

The chain joins TRBV6-2 or TRBV6-3 to TRBJ1-5; no clear D. Germline-derived CDR1 and CDR2 are MNHEY and SVGEGT. This CDR3 has 14 residues. The V gene lost 5 bases and the J gene lost 4 bases, with 12 bases spanning the gap. The CDR3 region has the DNA TGTGCCAGCAGTGATACTAGCGGAAATCAGCCCCAGCATTTT. Its translation: CASSDTSGNQPQHF.

This clonotype was seen only a few times. The chain has TRBV7-9 and TRBJ2-3; D ambiguous. Trimming stripped 1 base from V and 3 bases from J, with 14 bases between. In germline, CDR1 is SEHNR, CDR2 FQNEAQ (reference sequence). The CDR3 is 16 amino acids. CDR3 nucleotides: TGTGCCAGCAGCTTAGTTGGCTTTCAAACGACAGATACGCAGTATTTT. Protein sequence: CASSLVGFQTTDTQYF. The full variable domain, in which reference TRBV7-9 and TRBJ2-3 provide the parts outside the CDR3, is DTGVSQNPRHKITKRGQNVTFRCDPISEHNRLYWYRQTLGQGPEFLTYFQNEAQLEKSRLLSDRFSAERPKGSFSTLEIQRTEQGDSAMYLCASSLVGFQTTDTQYFGPGTRLTVL.

V usage is TRBV7-2 and J usage is TRBJ1-1; D might be TRBD1 (5 bases). V was trimmed by 5 bases and J by 4 bases, leaving 11 bases between them. The CDR3 runs to 13 residues. Per germline, CDR1 SGHTA and CDR2 FQGNSA. The CDR3 sequence: CASSTQGFTEAFF. CDR3 in DNA: TGTGCCAGCAGCACCCAGGGATTCACTGAAGCTTTCTTT.

This chain uses TRBV2 with TRBJ1-3; D unclear. Germline V gene lookup returns CDR1 SNHLY and CDR2 FYNNEI. The CDR3 is 13 residues long. V shed 3 bases and J shed 3 bases, with 6 bases lying between them. The CDR3 DNA reads TGTGCCAGCAGTGAGGCAAGTGGAAACACCATATATTTT. It specifies CASSEASGNTIYF.

This rearrangement joins TRBV10-3 to TRBJ2-7; 9 bases agree with TRBD2. The CDR3 runs 14 residues. The V and J ends lost 6 bases and 2 bases, in that order; junction bases with no gene match: 5. In germline, CDR1 is ENHRY, CDR2 SYGVKD. The CDR3 DNA is TGTGCCATCAGCAATAGCGGGAGTACCTACGAGCAGTACTTC. It encodes CAISNSGSTYEQYF.

The rearrangement joins TRBV7-2 to TRBJ2-6, with 14 bases aligning to TRBD2. CDR1 and CDR2 (germline): SGHTA, FQGNSA. V gave up 2 bases and J gave up 0 bases; unmatched junction bases: 6. The CDR3 has 20 amino acids. The CDR3 spells CASSLRGLAGGLSGANVLTF. CDR3 DNA: TGTGCCAGCAGCTTAAGAGGACTAGCGGGGGGCCTCTCTGGGGCCAACGTCCTGACTTTC.

The chain links TRBV12-3 or TRBV12-4 to TRBJ2-5; D is possibly TRBD1 (5 bases). Trimming removed 6 bases from V and 2 bases from J, with 10 bases in between. The CDR3 runs to 13 residues. The CDR3 DNA reads TGTGCCAGCAGGCCAGGGCCACAAGAGACCCAGTACTTC. As protein: CASRPGPQETQYF.

This chain uses TRBV20-1 with TRBJ2-5; D could derive from TRBD1 or TRBD2 (5 bases each). V lost 1 base, J lost 5 bases, and 8 bases lay in between. The CDR3 sequence is 12 residues long. Germline assignment: CDR1 DFQATT and CDR2 SNEGSKA (reference sequence). The CDR3 bases are TGCAGTGCTAGAGTGAGGGGCGAGACCCAGTACTTC. Its translation: CSARVRGETQYF.

A few counts support this clonotype. The rearrangement joins TRBV20-1 to TRBJ2-5; D is ambiguous. The germline V gene has CDR1 DFQATT and CDR2 SNEGSKA (reference sequence). Trimming stripped 8 bases from V and 7 bases from J, with 23 bases between. This CDR3 comprises 14 residues. CDR3 nucleotide sequence: TGCAGTTTAAAGGATTCGAACAGCGTGGGGACCCAGTACTTC. Translated: CSLKDSNSVGTQYF.

The chain carries TRBV11-2 and TRBJ1-2; 7 bases match TRBD1. J lost 7 bases, V lost 4 bases, and 6 bases had no gene match. This CDR3 has 13 residues. CDR1 is SGHAT and CDR2 is FQNNGV in the germline V gene. The CDR3 loop is CASSSETGSGYTF. DNA of the CDR3: TGTGCCAGCAGCTCAGAGACAGGGTCTGGCTACACCTTC. The full variable domain, its missing parts supplied by reference TRBV11-2 and TRBJ1-2, is EAGVAQSPRYKIIEKRQSVAFWCNPISGHATLYWYQQILGQGPKLLIQFQNNGVVDDSQLPKDRFSAERLKGVDSTLKIQPAKLEDSAVYLCASSSETGSGYTFGSGTRLTVV.

This chain joins TRBV28 and TRBJ2-2; a weak D match, TRBD1 (5 bases). CDR1 and CDR2 from the germline V gene are MDHEN and SYDVKM. V was clipped by 7 bases and J by 0 bases, with 21 bases between them. This CDR3 region has 18 residues. The CDR3: CASTQQRLGVANTGELFF. The DNA for the CDR3 is TGTGCCAGCACCCAACAGCGTTTAGGGGTAGCGAACACCGGGGAGCTGTTTTTT.

On this clonotype itself: Because the CDR3 is missing its conserved closing phenylalanine or tryptophan, this is likely a read error. The V and J genes are TRBV6-5 and TRBJ1-4; 8 positions match TRBD1. This CDR3 has 14 amino acids. V gave up 4 bases and J gave up 8 bases; unmatched junction bases: 6. Germline V gene sequence: CDR1 MNHEY, CDR2 SVGAGI. CDR3: CASSSGQAREKLFS. The CDR3 nucleotides are TGTGCCAGCAGTTCGGGACAGGCCCGAGAAAAACTGTTTTCT.

V and J are TRBV25-1 and TRBJ1-2; a possible D gene is TRBD1 (6 bases). The germline V and J ends were trimmed by 1 base and 7 bases, with 10 bases remaining between them. The CDR3 spans 13 residues. Germline V gene data show CDR1 as MGHDK and CDR2 as SYGVNS. CDR3 loop: CASSEWGASGYTF. In DNA, the CDR3 is TGTGCCAGCAGTGAATGGGGGGCCTCTGGCTACACCTTC.

A few counts support this clonotype. J is TRBJ2-5 and V is TRBV6-1; 7 bases fit TRBD1. Per the germline V gene, CDR1 is MNHNS and CDR2 is SASEGT. J lost 5 bases, V lost 7 bases, and 7 bases had no gene match. This CDR3 comprises 13 residues. The CDR3 nucleotides read TGTGCCAGCACGGCAGGGGGTAGGGAGACCCAGTACTTC. Translated, it gives CASTAGGRETQYF.

The rearrangement links TRBV10-3 to TRBJ2-3; D is ambiguous. This CDR3 contains 13 residues. Trimming took off 6 bases at V and 4 bases at J, with 11 bases between the two ends. CDR1 and CDR2 (germline): ENHRY, SYGVKD. The CDR3 sequence: CAIRGIGPDTQYF. The CDR3 nucleotides read TGTGCCATCAGGGGAATCGGCCCAGATACGCAGTATTTT.

The chain uses TRBV7-6 and TRBJ1-1, with unresolved D. V was pared by 4 bases and J by 4 bases, with 10 bases between. The CDR3 consists of 13 residues. Germline CDR1 reads SGHVS; CDR2 reads FNYEAQ. The CDR3 region has the DNA TGTGCCAGCAGCTATGGGGTTGGCACTGAAGCTTTCTTT. It yields the protein CASSYGVGTEAFF.

This clonotype was counted a single time. The chain recombines TRBV5-4 with TRBJ1-5, with D unclear. The V and J ends lost 4 bases and 4 bases respectively, with 12 bases between them. The CDR3 totals 14 residues. CDR1 and CDR2 (germline): SGHNT, YYREEE (reference sequence). The CDR3 here is CASSPDGLNQPQHF. CDR3 bases: TGTGCCAGCAGCCCTGACGGTCTTAATCAGCCCCAGCATTTT.

The genes are TRBV19 and TRBJ1-2; the match to TRBD1 covers 8 bases. Unmatched junction bases numbered 6, after V lost 4 bases and J lost 8 bases. Germline loops: CDR1 LNHDA, CDR2 SQIVND (reference sequence). The CDR3 totals 13 residues. The CDR3: CASSTDGQGGYTF. Here the CDR3 DNA reads TGTGCCAGTAGTACCGACGGACAGGGAGGCTACACCTTC. Variable domain in full (rest from reference TRBV19 and TRBJ1-2): DGGITQSPKYLFRKEGQNVTLSCEQNLNHDAMYWYRQDPGQGLRLIYYSQIVNDFQKGDIAEGYSVSREKKESFPLTVTSAQKNPTAFYLCASSTDGQGGYTFGSGTRLTVV.

This rearrangement joins TRBV12-3 or TRBV12-4 to TRBJ1-5, with a possible D match to TRBD1 (5 bases). This CDR3 has 16 amino acids. Trimming pared 0 bases from V and 6 bases from J, leaving 15 bases between. CDR3 DNA: TGTGCCAGCAGTTTAGCGGGGTCGGGAGGGGTTCAGCCCCAGCATTTT. This gives the protein CASSLAGSGGVQPQHF.

The chain uses TRBV20-1 and TRBJ2-5; 9 bases are a match to TRBD1. The CDR3 length is 15 residues. Losses at the gene ends were 4 bases for V and 4 bases for J; bases not matched to a gene: 10. Germline V gene data show CDR1 as DFQATT and CDR2 as SNEGSKA (reference sequence). DNA for the CDR3: TGCAGTGCTACCCAATGGGGACAGGGAAGAGAGACCCAGTACTTC. This sequence encodes CSATQWGQGRETQYF.

This clonotype was detected only a few times. The gene calls are TRBV6-4 and TRBJ1-1; D might be TRBD1 (6 bases). The germline CDR1 and CDR2 sequences are MRHNA and SNTAGT. The length of the CDR3 is 13 residues. V lost 2 bases and J lost 5, with 9 bases in between. CDR3 region: CASSDGGRTEAFF. The CDR3 DNA reads as TGTGCCAGCAGTGACGGGGGGCGAACTGAAGCTTTCTTT.